This is a list of T cell receptor beta chains from one sample in a study of T cell responses to AZD1222 COVID-19 vaccine. The protocol was immunoSEQ multiplex PCR, while the TCRdb copy is restricted to in-frame clones and leaves out a portion. The repertoire includes roughly 120,000 clones, 80% to 90% of them detected once, and more than 7.5% sits in the top ten. The specimen comprised peripheral blood, sampled on day 0 of AZD1222 vaccination. The receptors shown here come from an adult in good health. Both conserved end residues are part of each CDR3. A D gene is named only where the DNA matches it firmly. Not every row has a clone size; where given, it reads once, few, many or a size class.

CDR3nt | CDR3aa | j_gene | d_gene | abundance | len | v_gene
TGTGCCACCAGTGATCCTGGACAGTCTACCCACGAGCAGTACTTC | CATSDPGQSTHEQYF | TRBJ2-7 | . | . | 15 | TRBV24-1
TGTGCCAGCAGCTCTAAGACATTCTCTGGAAACACCATATATTTT | CASSSKTFSGNTIYF | TRBJ1-3 | . | few | 15 | TRBV7-2
TGTGCCAGCAAAGCAGGGACAGTAAATCAGCCCCAGCATTTT | CASKAGTVNQPQHF | TRBJ1-5 | TRBD1 | . | 14 | TRBV28
TGTGCCAGCAGCTTAGATCAGGGGACTGAAGCTTTCTTT | CASSLDQGTEAFF | TRBJ1-1 | . | . | 13 | TRBV11-3
TGTGCCAGCAGTGAATTCGGGAACACCGGGGAGCTGTTTTTT | CASSEFGNTGELFF | TRBJ2-2 | . | once | 14 | TRBV6-1
TGCGCCAGCAGCTCCTCATTTTATGGCTACACCTTC | CASSSSFYGYTF | TRBJ1-2 | . | . | 12 | TRBV5-1
TGTGCCAGTGCGGTAGTCCTCAATGAGCAGTTCTTC | CASAVVLNEQFF | TRBJ2-1 | . | few | 12 | TRBV27
TGTGCCAGCAGCTCCGGACAGGGCGGTGGCACTGAAGCTTTCTTT | CASSSGQGGGTEAFF | TRBJ1-1 | TRBD1 | . | 15 | TRBV7-3
TGCGCCAGCAGCGTCGGGACTAGCGGGAGTGGAACCTACGAGCAGTACTTC | CASSVGTSGSGTYEQYF | TRBJ2-7 | TRBD2 | . | 17 | TRBV5-5
TGTGCCAGCAGCTTAGTCTCGGGGGGGTATGAGGGCTACACCTTC | CASSLVSGGYEGYTF | TRBJ1-2 | . | . | 15 | TRBV7-2